This TCR beta chain stems from a study of blood T cell repertoires in COVID-19. J lost 7 bases, V lost 3 bases, and 4 bases had no gene match. The germline V gene encodes CDR1 SGHRS and CDR2 YFSETQ. CDR3 length: 13 residues. In the source study's methods: Reference gene primer amplification yielded estimated nucleated cell counts. Clones were read by immunoSEQ multiplex PCR, and TCRdb kept only the in-frame ones, dropping some. V and J calls and clone size come straight from that table; D and trimming were deduced from the DNA. The sample consists of under 200,000 clones, about 84% of them appearing once.

The rearrangement uses TRBV5-1 and TRBJ2-4, with 7 bases lining up with TRBD1. The clonotype was recovered from a man aged 45-65 years who had recovered from COVID-19. The sample was PBMCs or T cells enriched from blood (not recorded which). The CDR3, as DNA: TGCGCCAGCAGCTCTGACAGGGCGAACATTCAGTACTTC. This codes for CASSSDRANIQYF.